This note documents a single T cell receptor beta chain sequence. Its specificity is unknown. Other DNA sequences in this sample translate to the same CDR3. Assay runs were performed at deep level. Genomic DNA (from each subset) was split evenly across several immunoSEQ plates. Clones were sequenced by immunoSEQ multiplex PCR, and TCRdb holds only the in-frame ones, with some missing. This table holds some 2,100,000 clones, approximately 94% found once. This sample is part of a study of shared clonotypes between healthy human individuals. Study as a whole: The plates for each donor numbered three CD4 naive, three CD4 memory, two CD8 naive and one CD8 memory.

General study findings and limits: Generally, naive subsets (rather than memory subsets) showed larger estimated richness.

Deletions cut 1 base from V and 7 bases from J, with 8 bases between. Germline assignment: CDR1 MNHNS and CDR2 SASEGT. This CDR3 is built from 13 residues. This clonotype was sampled from a man aged 18 to 30 in good health. Input material: naive CD4+ T cells sorted from blood. The subset here: CD45RA+ positively selected. This sequence joins TRBV6-1 and TRBJ1-5, with D maybe TRBD1 (5 bases). CDR3 DNA: TGTGCCAGCAGTGAAGAGAGGGGACAGCCCCAGCATTTT. As protein: CASSEERGQPQHF.